In its sample, the clone carrying this T cell receptor (beta chain) was seen a few times. Its specificity is unknown. TCRdb reanalysed the RT-PCR reads using MiXCR and keeps one entry per CDR3 protein. The sample includes hundreds of thousands of distinct CDR3 sequences, less than 10% of them seen just once. The data belong to a study of response to subunit inactivated influenza vaccine. Study outcomes and limitations: There was a suggestion from the authors that each seasonal influenza vaccination recruits few new T cells.

Trimming shortened V by 7 bases and J by 1 base, and 6 bases separated the two germline ends. Germline CDR1 reads MDHEN; CDR2 reads SYDVKM. The CDR3 is made up of 12 amino acids. This chain links TRBV28 with TRBJ2-3; D may be TRBD1 (6 bases). The TCR comes from a man aged 45-69 years who received an inactivated influenza vaccine. Here the sequenced sample was PBMCs from blood, taken 23 to 25 months after vaccination. CDR3 nucleotides: TGTGCCAGCAACAGGGGCACAGATACGCAGTATTTT. It specifies CASNRGTDTQYF.